These T cell receptor beta chains were read from a single sample in a study of early T cells in non-severe SARS-CoV-2 infection. TCRdb analysed the 5' RACE reads with MiXCR anew, one entry per CDR3 protein. Among about 32,000 distinct CDR3 sequences, more than 4.5% were seen once, and the ten largest hold around 3.4%. The material sequenced was whole blood. These receptors were collected from an adult who was a healthcare worker with PCR-confirmed SARS-CoV-2 infection or an uninfected control (not recorded which). CDR3s include the opening cysteine and the closing phenylalanine or tryptophan. Fields, in order: J gene, clone size, V gene, D gene, CDR3 protein, CDR3 DNA. D genes are given only for firm matches. Part of the rows lack a size; the others show once, few, many or a class for expanded clones.

>TRBJ2-7|.|TRBV28|TRBD2
CASSPTTGGVGEQYF
TGTGCCAGCAGTCCAACTACGGGGGGAGTGGGCGAGCAGTACTTC
>TRBJ1-5|many|TRBV7-2|TRBD1
CASSLGNTGAGQPQHF
TGTGCCAGCAGCTTAGGTAATACAGGGGCCGGCCAGCCCCAGCATTTT
>TRBJ1-4|few|TRBV11-2|.
CASSDISSKGEKLFF
TGTGCCAGCAGCGATATCTCTAGCAAGGGGGAAAAACTGTTTTTT
>TRBJ2-1|many|TRBV28|TRBD2
CASSSPGLAGDNEQFF
TGTGCCAGCAGTTCCCCGGGACTAGCGGGAGACAATGAGCAGTTCTTC
>TRBJ2-3|many|TRBV6-1|.
CASSDVGDTQYF
TGTGCCAGCAGTGATGTGGGGGATACGCAGTATTTT
>TRBJ1-2|few|TRBV9|.
CASSAQLHGYTF
TGTGCCAGCAGCGCCCAACTCCATGGCTACACCTTC
>TRBJ2-7|few|TRBV2|.
CASSEALRAPYF
TGTGCCAGCAGTGAAGCGCTCCGGGCTCCGTACTTC
>TRBJ2-3|many|TRBV12-3/TRBV12-4|.
CASSPSGTVNTDTQYF
TGTGCCAGCAGTCCCTCCGGGACTGTCAACACAGATACGCAGTATTTT
>TRBJ2-5|few|TRBV29-1|TRBD2
CSVSGRAVGETQYF
TGCAGCGTAAGCGGGAGGGCCGTCGGAGAGACCCAGTACTTC
>TRBJ2-1|many|TRBV29-1|.
CSGALLASEQFF
TGCAGCGGTGCCTTACTAGCCAGTGAGCAGTTCTTC
>TRBJ2-1|large|TRBV29-1|.
CSVDYTQNEQFF
TGCAGCGTTGATTACACCCAGAATGAGCAGTTCTTC
>TRBJ1-6|.|TRBV18|.
CASSPQPGGHGNSPLHF
TGTGCCAGCTCACCCCAACCTGGGGGGCATGGTAATTCACCCCTCCACTTT
>TRBJ2-4|many|TRBV28|TRBD2
CASRTGGNIQYF
TGTGCCAGCAGGACCGGGGGGAACATTCAGTACTTC
>TRBJ2-7|many|TRBV7-9|.
CASSLGGGHEQYF
TGTGCCAGCAGCTTAGGTGGGGGCCACGAGCAGTACTTC
>TRBJ1-1|few|TRBV5-4|TRBD1
CASSIGTGRNTEAFF
TGTGCCAGCAGCATCGGGACAGGGCGGAACACTGAAGCTTTCTTT
>TRBJ1-1|many|TRBV7-9|TRBD1
CASSHRGDRGPEAFF
TGTGCCAGCAGCCACCGTGGGGACAGGGGACCTGAAGCTTTCTTT
>TRBJ1-1|.|TRBV12-3/TRBV12-4|.
CASSIQVNTEAFF
TGTGCCAGCAGTATACAAGTGAACACTGAAGCTTTCTTT
>TRBJ1-3|many|TRBV28|.
CASSLLGRRTPNTSENTIYF
TGTGCCAGCAGTTTATTGGGCCGCAGGACACCTAATACCTCTGAAAACACCATATATTTT
>TRBJ1-3|few|TRBV28|.
CASRTPGENTIYF
TGTGCCAGCAGGACACCGGGAGAAAACACCATATATTTT
>TRBJ2-7|many|TRBV20-1|TRBD1
CSAARTGSQQYF
TGCAGTGCTGCGAGGACAGGGAGTCAGCAGTACTTC
>TRBJ1-3|many|TRBV7-9|.
CASSLGLRSRPGNTIYF
TGTGCCAGCAGCTTAGGATTGCGGAGTAGGCCTGGAAACACCATATATTTT
>TRBJ2-7|.|TRBV20-1|.
CSAPPGLHAYEQYF
TGCAGTGCTCCCCCGGGACTGCACGCCTACGAGCAGTACTTC
>TRBJ2-7|many|TRBV5-4|.
CASSLRGGGSEQYF
TGTGCCAGCAGCTTGAGGGGTGGGGGATCCGAGCAGTACTTC
>TRBJ1-1|.|TRBV6-2/TRBV6-3|.
CASSYSANTEAFF
TGTGCCAGCAGTTATTCGGCTAACACTGAAGCTTTCTTT
>TRBJ2-3|many|TRBV7-9|TRBD1
CASSLAPGTGPSDTQYF
TGTGCCAGCAGCTTAGCCCCCGGGACAGGGCCGTCAGATACGCAGTATTTT
>TRBJ2-1|.|TRBV9|.
CASSPQGASYNEQFF
TGTGCCAGCAGCCCTCAAGGGGCGTCTTACAATGAGCAGTTCTTC
>TRBJ1-2|.|TRBV21-1|.
CANSKIETEKGYTF
TGTGCCAACAGCAAAATCGAGACCGAAAAAGGCTACACCTTC
>TRBJ2-5|.|TRBV4-1|.
CASSQDQGGGPGETQYF
TGCGCCAGCAGCCAAGATCAAGGGGGAGGGCCGGGCGAGACCCAGTACTTC
>TRBJ2-5|many|TRBV6-2/TRBV6-3|TRBD1
CASKKGAGETQYF
TGTGCCAGCAAAAAGGGGGCTGGAGAGACCCAGTACTTC
>TRBJ2-7|.|TRBV7-9|TRBD1
CASSLEGGPYNEQYF
TGTGCCAGCAGCTTAGAAGGGGGCCCCTACAATGAGCAGTACTTC
>TRBJ1-1|many|TRBV4-2|.
CASSLPTVNTEAFF
TGTGCCAGCAGCCTCCCGACAGTGAACACTGAAGCTTTCTTT
>TRBJ2-1|medium-sized|TRBV6-2/TRBV6-3|TRBD2
CASSYSGLADSSYNEQFF
TGTGCCAGCAGTTACTCGGGACTAGCGGATAGCTCCTACAATGAGCAGTTCTTC
>TRBJ2-2|many|TRBV11-2|.
CASSPKSTAQDTGELFF
TGTGCCAGCAGCCCAAAGAGTACCGCCCAGGACACCGGGGAGCTGTTTTTT
>TRBJ2-1|many|TRBV7-6|TRBD2
CASSPGLAGGSPPYLNEQFF
TGTGCCAGCAGCCCGGGACTAGCGGGAGGGAGCCCCCCATATCTAAATGAGCAGTTCTTC
>TRBJ2-1|.|TRBV4-3|TRBD2
CASSRSVGGRAVDEQFF
TGCGCCAGCAGCCGATCCGTTGGAGGGAGGGCCGTCGATGAGCAGTTCTTC
>TRBJ2-4|.|TRBV11-2|TRBD2
CASSRRTAGGDIQYF
TGTGCCAGCAGCCGCCGAACAGCCGGGGGGGACATTCAGTACTTC
>TRBJ2-7|few|TRBV6-5|TRBD2
CASSYSQAGSYEQYF
TGTGCCAGCAGTTACTCGCAAGCGGGGAGTTACGAGCAGTACTTC
>TRBJ1-2|many|TRBV4-2|.
CASSSDQAGYTF
TGTGCCAGCAGCAGCGATCAGGCTGGCTACACCTTC
>TRBJ1-4|many|TRBV28|.
CATLEQQGVHEKLFF
TGTGCCACCCTAGAGCAACAGGGCGTACATGAAAAACTGTTTTTT
>TRBJ2-7|.|TRBV6-1|.
CASSLSWNSYEQYF
TGTGCCAGCAGCTTAAGCTGGAACTCCTACGAGCAGTACTTC
>TRBJ2-7|many|TRBV11-2|TRBD2
CASSLGWGLGYYEQYF
TGTGCCAGCAGCTTAGGGTGGGGACTAGGATACTACGAGCAGTACTTC
>TRBJ2-7|.|TRBV20-1|TRBD1
CSARVPRTGFDEQYF
TGCAGTGCTAGAGTCCCCCGGACAGGGTTTGACGAGCAGTACTTC
>TRBJ2-7|many|TRBV20-1|TRBD2
CSARGSSGRYEQYF
TGCAGTGCTAGAGGGTCTAGCGGGAGGTACGAGCAGTACTTC
>TRBJ2-7|.|TRBV12-3/TRBV12-4|.
CASSPGMGRGSYEQYF
TGTGCCAGCAGCCCAGGGATGGGGAGAGGGTCCTACGAGCAGTACTTC
>TRBJ2-3|few|TRBV12-3/TRBV12-4|.
CASSLYQASSDTQYF
TGTGCCAGCAGTTTATACCAAGCGAGCTCAGATACGCAGTATTTT
>TRBJ2-1|many|TRBV28|TRBD2
CASRSGRARVEQFF
TGTGCCAGCAGAAGCGGGAGGGCCCGGGTTGAGCAGTTCTTC
>TRBJ2-1|many|TRBV20-1|.
CSARPLRGRYEQFF
TGCAGTGCTAGGCCCTTAAGGGGAAGGTATGAGCAGTTCTTC
>TRBJ2-7|many|TRBV18|.
CASSPRTAQFYEQYF
TGTGCCAGCTCACCACGGACGGCGCAGTTCTACGAGCAGTACTTC
>TRBJ2-1|.|TRBV7-9|.
CASTWDRAGRNEQFF
TGTGCCAGCACGTGGGATAGGGCCGGTAGGAATGAGCAGTTCTTC
>TRBJ1-2|few|TRBV28|.
CASSWGAYGYTF
TGTGCCAGCAGTTGGGGGGCGTATGGCTACACCTTC
>TRBJ2-3|few|TRBV11-2|TRBD2
CASSGRLADTDTQYF
TGTGCCAGCAGCGGCAGACTAGCGGATACAGATACGCAGTATTTT